This entry describes one T cell receptor beta chain. What it binds is not known. These data originate in a study of T cell responses to AZD1222 COVID-19 vaccine. Overall study: Analysis merged second doses at about 4 or about 12 weeks.

Germline V gene sequence: CDR1 SGHNT, CDR2 YENEEA. The CDR3 is 19 residues long. V lost 4 bases to trimming and J lost 0 bases; unmatched junction nucleotides: 11. Whole-study findings and limits: Clonal diversity may have been underestimated, and the donors were mostly white British, with more females than males.

Repertoires were generated with immunoSEQ multiplex PCR, while TCRdb's copy carries only in-frame clones and drops some. The table records 90,000 to 120,000 clones, more than 70% of them present only once. The gene calls are TRBV11-3 and TRBJ2-6; 8 nucleotides align to TRBD1. This receptor was obtained from an adult in good health. Sequenced here: peripheral blood, sampled on day 0 of AZD1222 vaccination. The CDR3: CASSSWTGPTSSGANVLTF. CDR3 in DNA: TGTGCCAGCAGCTCTTGGACAGGGCCAACTAGCTCTGGGGCCAACGTCCTGACTTTC.